This TCR beta chain appears in the sequencing data of a study of graft-versus-host responses after intestinal transplantation. Overall study: Recipients had transplants, and these were multivisceral, liver-intestinal, or isolated intestinal.

About this clone: The antigen remains unidentified.

Produced via immunoSEQ multiplex PCR; TCRdb's table is partial and in-frame only. The table records about 50,000 clones, 92% of them present only once. General observations from the study: The authors found GvH clones in recipient marrow, some appearing first in ileum or blood.

Germline CDR1 and CDR2: SGHTA and FQGNSA. Trimming took off 2 bases at V and 1 base at J, with 12 bases between the two ends. The CDR3 covers 16 residues. The chain recombines TRBV7-2 with TRBJ2-4; possible D gene TRBD1, 6 bases. The source was unstimulated CD4+ T cells sorted from spleen or lymph node cells, collected before transplant. The origin of this receptor is a human donor who was the organ donor for an intestinal transplant. CDR3 sequence (DNA): TGTGCCAGCAGCTTAAGAACAGGGTTGGCCAAAAACATTCAGTACTTC. It is translated as CASSLRTGLAKNIQYF.